This is a list of T cell receptor beta chains from one sample in a study of blood T cell repertoires in COVID-19. Sequenced by immunoSEQ multiplex PCR; TCRdb stores in-frame clones only, minus some. The sample has roughly 330,000 clones; about 89% are singletons. Sequenced material: peripheral blood. The receptors come from a man younger than 35 who had recovered from COVID-19. Each CDR3 is given with its conserved first and last residue. The order of the fields is V gene, J gene, clone size, D gene, CDR3 protein, CDR3 DNA. The D gene is left open where the match is weak. Expanded clones get a size class; other rows say once, few or many, or leave the size out.

TRBV7-6	TRBJ2-7	NA	NA	CASSLAGRDYEQYF	TGTGCCAGCAGCTTAGCGGGCAGAGACTACGAGCAGTACTTC
TRBV27	TRBJ2-7	NA	NA	CASKPALFRGTSSYEQYF	TGTGCCAGCAAACCAGCTCTATTCAGGGGGACTTCATCCTACGAGCAGTACTTC
TRBV5-1	TRBJ1-1	NA	NA	CASSSLGQTEAFF	TGCGCCAGCAGCAGCCTTGGACAGACTGAAGCTTTCTTT
TRBV11-2	TRBJ2-1	NA	NA	CASSLGHEQFF	TGTGCCAGCAGCTTAGGGCATGAGCAGTTCTTC
TRBV27	TRBJ2-1	few	NA	CASSLAGSNEQFF	TGTGCCAGCAGTTTAGCGGGGTCTAATGAGCAGTTCTTC
TRBV4-3	TRBJ2-1	NA	NA	CASSQDAGTRYNEQFF	TGCGCCAGCAGCCAGGATGCCGGGACACGTTACAATGAGCAGTTCTTC
TRBV12-3/TRBV12-4	TRBJ2-1	NA	NA	CASSLSNNEQFF	TGTGCCAGCAGTTTATCTAACAATGAGCAGTTCTTC
TRBV7-8	TRBJ1-1	NA	NA	CASSLTSIAGGTEAFF	TGTGCCAGCAGCCTCACTAGCATTGCGGGGGGCACTGAAGCTTTCTTT
TRBV5-8	TRBJ2-3	NA	TRBD2	CASSLGTSGVTDTQYF	TGTGCCAGCAGCTTGGGAACTAGCGGGGTCACAGATACGCAGTATTTT
TRBV28	TRBJ2-1	NA	TRBD2	CASSLLGGRAGSNEQFF	TGTGCCAGCAGTTTACTGGGCGGGAGGGCTGGATCCAATGAGCAGTTCTTC
TRBV10-3	TRBJ1-1	NA	TRBD1	CAISDPGQSNTEAFF	TGTGCCATCAGTGACCCGGGACAGTCGAACACTGAAGCTTTCTTT
TRBV12-5	TRBJ2-2	NA	NA	CASGSQGNTGELFF	TGTGCTAGTGGTTCACAGGGGAACACCGGGGAGCTGTTTTTT
TRBV5-5	TRBJ2-5	few	NA	CASSLNPGLPQEGQYF	TGTGCCAGCAGCTTAAACCCGGGACTCCCCCAAGAGGGCCAGTACTTC
TRBV5-4	TRBJ1-4	NA	TRBD1	CASSLQGAVEKLFF	TGTGCCAGCAGCTTGCAGGGGGCTGTTGAAAAACTGTTTTTT
TRBV9	TRBJ1-2	NA	TRBD1	CASSTNRGGYGYTF	TGTGCCAGCAGCACGAACAGGGGGGGCTATGGCTACACCTTC
TRBV6-4	TRBJ1-3	NA	TRBD1	CASENIRGSGNTIYF	TGTGCCAGCGAAAACATCAGGGGGTCTGGAAACACCATATATTTT
TRBV3-1/TRBV3-2	TRBJ1-2	NA	TRBD1	CASSHRQGANYGYTF	TGTGCCAGCAGTCACAGACAGGGGGCGAACTATGGCTACACCTTC
TRBV6-1	TRBJ2-2	NA	TRBD1	CASSEGTAWNTGELFF	TGTGCCAGCAGTGAGGGGACAGCTTGGAACACCGGGGAGCTGTTTTTT
TRBV4-1	TRBJ1-2	once	TRBD1	CASSQGGGTGQGYGYTF	TGCGCCAGCAGCCAAGGGGGAGGGACAGGGCAAGGGTATGGCTACACCTTC
TRBV4-3	TRBJ2-2	few	NA	CASSQDRWRSRNTGELFF	TGCGCCAGCAGCCAAGATCGATGGCGGTCTAGAAACACCGGGGAGCTGTTTTTT
TRBV6-5	TRBJ2-1	NA	NA	CASSHHQMQFF	TGTGCCAGCAGCCACCACCAGATGCAGTTCTTC
TRBV30	TRBJ1-1	NA	NA	CAWNRGLNTEAFF	TGTGCCTGGAATAGGGGTCTGAACACTGAAGCTTTCTTT
TRBV7-8	TRBJ2-3	NA	NA	CASSLWGADTQYF	TGTGCCAGCAGCTTATGGGGAGCAGATACGCAGTATTTT
TRBV6-5	TRBJ1-3	NA	TRBD1	CATSRTGGRNTIYF	TGTGCCACCTCACGGACAGGGGGCCGAAACACCATATATTTT
TRBV7-3	TRBJ2-2	NA	TRBD1	CASSLIGADRGTGELFF	TGTGCCAGCAGCTTAATAGGTGCGGACAGGGGCACCGGGGAGCTGTTTTTT
TRBV27	TRBJ2-2	NA	NA	CASSSSNTGELFF	TGTGCCAGCAGTTCATCGAACACCGGGGAGCTGTTTTTT
TRBV4-1	TRBJ2-5	few	TRBD2	CASSLGLAGGETQYF	TGCGCCAGCAGCCTCGGACTAGCGGGGGGAGAGACCCAGTACTTC
TRBV18	TRBJ1-3	NA	NA	CASKTGDSGNTIYF	TGTGCCAGCAAAACGGGGGACTCTGGAAACACCATATATTTT
TRBV11-3	TRBJ1-2	NA	NA	CASRREGVRKGYTF	TGTGCCAGCAGAAGGGAGGGGGTCAGGAAGGGCTACACCTTC
TRBV7-2	TRBJ2-7	NA	TRBD2	CASSERRLAGVEQYF	TGTGCCAGCAGCGAAAGACGGCTAGCGGGGGTCGAGCAGTACTTC
TRBV6-1	TRBJ1-1	NA	TRBD1	CASSETGVGNTEAFF	TGTGCCAGCAGTGAGACAGGGGTGGGGAACACTGAAGCTTTCTTT